The 28 T cell receptor beta chains below come from one sample, sequenced in a study of beta chain features in type 1 diabetes. The entirety of the isolated RNA underwent reverse transcription, so expressed TCRB transcripts were sequenced. Here immunoSEQ multiplex PCR was the method, and the copy in TCRdb shows in-frame clones only, minus some. The sample yields 200,000 to 250,000 clones, 25% to 30% seen once. Material for sequencing was central memory CD4+ T cells from blood. The source of these receptors is a man between 25 and 39 years old in good health.

This clone has a handful of counts. The chain carries TRBV7-7 and TRBJ2-5, with D unresolved. V lost 1 base, J lost 5 bases, and 14 bases lay in between. This CDR3 has 15 residues. The germline gives CDR1 SSHAT, CDR2 FNYEAQ (reference sequence). CDR3 residues: CASSLGSTLDETQYF. CDR3 in DNA: TGTGCCAGCAGCTTAGGGTCCACCTTAGACGAGACCCAGTACTTC.

This clone was detected ten times or more. The V gene is TRBV28, the J gene TRBJ2-5, with D unclear. The CDR3 covers 10 residues. V lost 9 bases to trimming and J lost 5 bases, with 7 bases between them. CDR1 and CDR2 from the germline V gene are MDHEN and SYDVKM. CDR3 loop: CASRRETQYF. In DNA, the CDR3 is TGTGCCAGTAGAAGGGAGACCCAGTACTTC.

This clone was recorded once. V and J are TRBV7-9 and TRBJ2-7, with TRBD2 as a possible D gene (5 bases). V dropped 8 bases and J dropped 1 base, with 21 bases sitting between them. The germline V gene encodes CDR1 SEHNR and CDR2 FQNEAQ (reference sequence). The CDR3 is 16 amino acids. CDR3: CASSPSQDLISYEQYF. DNA for the CDR3: TGTGCCAGCTCCCCCTCCCAGGACTTAATATCCTACGAGCAGTACTTC.

This clone was seen more than once but under ten times. V usage is TRBV7-2 and J usage is TRBJ2-3, with a tentative D call TRBD2 (6 bases). This CDR3 spans 13 amino acids. V was clipped by 6 bases and J by 6 bases, with 13 bases between them. Germline CDR1 SGHTA, CDR2 FQGNSA. The CDR3 region has the DNA TGTGCCAGCAGGCTAGCGACCCTTGATACGCAGTATTTT. Protein sequence: CASRLATLDTQYF.

This rearrangement joins TRBV28 to TRBJ2-5; 8 bases are a match to TRBD1. V lost 2 bases, J lost 7 bases, and 6 bases stayed unmatched. Germline V lookup: CDR1 MDHEN, CDR2 SYDVKM. CDR3 length: 14 amino acids. The CDR3 coding sequence is TGTGCCAGCAGTTTAAGACAGGGGTCGTCGACCCAGTACTTC. It translates to CASSLRQGSSTQYF.

CDR3 coding DNA: TGCGCCAGCAGCTCCGGACAGGGCTACGGCTATGGCTACACCTTC. Translation: CASSSGQGYGYGYTF. The chain combines TRBV5-1 with TRBJ1-2, with 8 bases aligning to TRBD1. The CDR3 has 15 amino acids. CDR1 is SGHRS and CDR2 is YFSETQ in the germline V gene. The V and J ends lost 3 bases and 4 bases, in that order; junction bases with no gene match: 8.

V is TRBV10-2 and J is TRBJ1-1; TRBD1 agrees at 10 bases. The V segment lost 3 bases and the J segment 4 bases; nucleotides outside the gene matches: 8. Germline CDR1 WSHSY, CDR2 SAAADI. CDR3 length: 16 residues. The CDR3 loop is CASSDPGTGEGTEAFF. The CDR3 bases are TGCGCCAGCAGTGACCCCGGGACAGGGGAAGGCACTGAAGCTTTCTTT.

The rearrangement uses TRBV9 and TRBJ2-1, with D possibly TRBD2 on 6 matching bases. The CDR3 has 15 residues. Between the trimmed V and J ends, which lost 1 base and 8 bases, there was a span of 16 bases. Germline CDR1 and CDR2: SGDLS and YYNGEE. CDR3 nucleotides: TGTGCCAGCAGCGTAACTTCCGGGGACTTTTATGAGCAGTTCTTC. Protein: CASSVTSGDFYEQFF. Complete variable domain (other parts from reference TRBV9 and TRBJ2-1): DSGVTQTPKHLITATGQRVTLRCSPRSGDLSVYWYQQSLDQGLQFLIQYYNGEERAKGNILERFSAQQFPDLHSELNLSSLELGDSALYFCASSVTSGDFYEQFFGPGTRLTVL.

J is TRBJ2-3 and V is TRBV7-2, with D possibly matching TRBD2 (7 bases). Germline V CDR1 and CDR2: SGHTA, FQGNSA. This CDR3 is built from 13 residues. With 8 bases removed from V and 6 bases from J, the gap between germline ends came to 15 bases. The DNA for the CDR3 is TGTGCCAGCTGCGGGGGCCCCACGGATACGCAGTATTTT. Translating gives CASCGGPTDTQYF.

This clone was recorded once. The chain carries TRBV27 and TRBJ2-7; D is ambiguous. The CDR3 has 15 residues. Germline CDR1 reads MNHEY; CDR2 reads SMNVEV (reference sequence). Between the trimmed V and J ends, which lost 2 bases and 1 base, there was a span of 12 bases. The CDR3 loop is CASSLASTFSYEQYF. The CDR3 DNA reads as TGTGCCAGCAGTTTAGCCAGTACTTTTTCCTACGAGCAGTACTTC.

A word on this clone: The sample holds other DNA sequences that translate to the same CDR3. The chain combines TRBV2 with TRBJ1-2; D unclear. The CDR3 is 13 residues long. The V gene's germline CDR1 is SNHLY and CDR2 FYNNEI. Between the trimmed V and J ends, which lost 5 bases and 1 base, there was a span of 8 bases. The chain's CDR3 is CASSRDGNYGYTF. DNA of the CDR3: TGTGCCAGCAGTCGTGACGGTAACTATGGCTACACCTTC.

CDR3 protein: CASSQDAVAGGLSTDTQYF. The DNA of the CDR3 is TGTGCCAGCAGCCAAGACGCGGTAGCGGGGGGGCTTAGCACAGATACGCAGTATTTT. The V call is TRBV4-2, the J call TRBJ2-3; 11 positions agree with TRBD2. The CDR3 has 19 residues. With 0 bases clipped from V and 0 bases from J, the junction kept 8 bases outside the gene matches. Germline values: CDR1 LGHNA, CDR2 YNFKEQ.

The table lists this clone with many counts. The rearrangement joins TRBV15 to TRBJ2-1; D perhaps matches TRBD1 (7 bases). Trimming pared 5 bases from V and 7 bases from J, leaving 15 bases between. The germline V gene has CDR1 LNHNV and CDR2 YYDKDF (reference sequence). The length of the CDR3 is 14 residues. The CDR3 sequence: CATSATQGRNEQFF. CDR3 DNA sequence: TGTGCCACCAGCGCAACACAGGGGAGGAATGAGCAGTTCTTC.

J is TRBJ2-1 and V is TRBV10-3, with D perhaps TRBD1 or TRBD2 (5 bases each). V was cut by 8 bases and J by 5 bases, with 13 bases left in between. CDR1 is ENHRY and CDR2 is SYGVKD in the germline V gene. This CDR3 has 13 residues. CDR3 residues: CAISQDSNNEQFF. The CDR3 coding sequence is TGTGCCATCTCACAGGACTCTAACAATGAGCAGTTCTTC.

This clone was detected only once. The chain is built from TRBV9 and TRBJ2-3; D not certain. The CDR3 has 16 amino acids. Germline-derived CDR1 and CDR2 are SGDLS and YYNGEE. Trimming cost V 0 bases and J 2 bases, with 13 bases left between them. CDR3 sequence (DNA): TGTGCCAGCAGCGTAGGCGGAACTATAATCACAGATACGCAGTATTTT. Protein product: CASSVGGTIITDTQYF.

The sample holds a few counts of this clone. The V and J genes are TRBV20-1 and TRBJ1-1; D unclear. CDR3 length: 11 residues. Trimming removed 6 bases at V and 5 bases at J, with 10 bases between. Germline lookup yields CDR1 DFQATT and CDR2 SNEGSKA (reference sequence). DNA for the CDR3: TGCAGTGCCTTCTCAGTGACTGAAGCTTTCTTT. Translated: CSAFSVTEAFF.

The gene calls are TRBV5-1 and TRBJ2-1, with TRBD2 matching 10 bases. V shed 1 base, J shed 0 bases, and the junction held 7 bases outside the gene matches. There are 18 residues in the CDR3. CDR1 SGHRS and CDR2 YFSETQ come from the germline V gene. CDR3 sequence (DNA): TGCGCCAGCAGCTTGACCCCTAGCGGGGGAAACTCCTACAATGAGCAGTTCTTC. Protein: CASSLTPSGGNSYNEQFF.

This clone showed up just once. The chain uses TRBV5-1 and TRBJ2-5, with 11 positions matching TRBD2. The CDR3 length is 18 residues. The trim removed 1 base at V and 5 bases at J, leaving 13 bases unmatched. CDR1 SGHRS and CDR2 YFSETQ come from the germline V gene. The CDR3 here is CASSLYLTSGVGIETQYF. As DNA, the CDR3 is TGCGCCAGCAGCTTGTATCTGACTAGCGGGGTGGGGATCGAGACCCAGTACTTC.

The CDR3 DNA sequence: TGTGCCAGCAGTTCCCCCGGGGAGAGCTCCTACAATGAGCAGTTCTTC. Protein sequence: CASSSPGESSYNEQFF. The rearrangement joins TRBV28 to TRBJ2-1; TRBD2 is a possible D gene (5 bases). The V gene lost 4 bases and the J gene lost 0 bases, with 13 bases spanning the gap. CDR1 and CDR2 (germline): MDHEN, SYDVKM. The CDR3 has 16 amino acids.

This rearrangement joins TRBV10-2 to TRBJ2-7, with D hard to call. The V end was cut by 6 bases, the J end by 4 bases, with 7 bases between. CDR3 length: 11 residues. The germline V gene encodes CDR1 WSHSY and CDR2 SAAADI. The CDR3 sequence is CASSPQYEQYF. The CDR3 DNA reads TGCGCCAGCAGCCCTCAGTACGAGCAGTACTTC.

This chain links TRBV5-1 with TRBJ2-5; 7 nucleotides line up with TRBD1. Per the germline V gene, CDR1 is SGHRS and CDR2 is YFSETQ. J was trimmed by 2 bases and V by 2 bases; bases with no gene match: 9. The CDR3 extends over 16 amino acids. DNA of the CDR3: TGCGCCAGCAGCTTAAGGCCGGGACAGACACAAGAGACCCAGTACTTC. Protein sequence: CASSLRPGQTQETQYF.

The chain recombines TRBV19 with TRBJ2-7; TRBD1 or TRBD2 may be the D gene (5 bases each). Deletions cut 1 base from V and 3 bases from J, with 13 bases between. There are 15 residues in the CDR3. Germline assignment: CDR1 LNHDA and CDR2 SQIVND (reference sequence). The CDR3 DNA sequence: TGTGCCAGTAGTATAGCGAGAGGGGCCTTCTACGAGCAGTACTTC. It codes for CASSIARGAFYEQYF.

The V gene is TRBV5-4, the J gene TRBJ2-1, with D unresolved. The CDR3 spans 16 residues. The germline gives CDR1 SGHNT, CDR2 YYREEE (reference sequence). V gave up 4 bases and J gave up 1 base, with 15 bases separating them. The CDR3, as DNA: TGTGCCAGCAGCCCCGGAACAGCTCTTTCCTACAATGAGCAGTTCTTC. Its protein is CASSPGTALSYNEQFF.

The table lists this clone with many counts. The chain links TRBV7-6 to TRBJ2-7; TRBD1 might be the D (5 bases). CDR3 length: 14 amino acids. Trimming removed 3 bases from V and 0 bases from J, with 9 bases in between. Germline CDR1 is SGHVS and CDR2 is FNYEAQ. The CDR3 spells CASSFQGNSYEQYF. The CDR3 DNA follows: TGTGCCAGCAGCTTCCAGGGCAACTCCTACGAGCAGTACTTC.

This clone occurred a few times. This chain joins TRBV7-2 and TRBJ2-7; TRBD2 is a possible D gene (6 bases). In germline, CDR1 is SGHTA, CDR2 FQGNSA. CDR3 length: 14 amino acids. V lost 4 bases to trimming and J lost 2 bases, with 12 bases between them. This CDR3 is CASSSASATYEQYF. CDR3 nucleotides: TGTGCCAGCAGCTCGGCTAGCGCTACCTACGAGCAGTACTTC.

Here the CDR3 reads CASSLTAREESPLHF. CDR3 coding DNA: TGCGCCAGCAGCTTGACGGCCAGGGAGGAATCACCCCTCCACTTT. The chain links TRBV5-1 to TRBJ1-6, with a weak D call TRBD1 (5 bases). This CDR3 region has 15 residues. CDR1 is SGHRS, CDR2 YFSETQ, per germline. V shed 1 base and J shed 10 bases, with 15 bases lying between them.

This clone was seen more than once but under ten times. This chain uses TRBV7-9 with TRBJ2-7; D could derive from TRBD1 or TRBD2 (5 bases each). Germline V gene data show CDR1 as SEHNR and CDR2 as FQNEAQ (reference sequence). With 1 base removed from V and 3 bases from J, the gap between germline ends came to 10 bases. The CDR3 runs to 14 residues. The CDR3 coding sequence is TGTGCCAGCAGCTTAGGAGTGGGACGCTACGAGCAGTACTTC. Translating it yields CASSLGVGRYEQYF.

This clone appeared a few times. The V and J genes are TRBV15 and TRBJ1-1; the D is unclear. This CDR3 region has 14 residues. V was shortened by 1 base and J by 1 base, with 7 bases between the two germline ends. Germline assignment: CDR1 LNHNV and CDR2 YYDKDF (reference sequence). This chain's CDR3 is CATSRGGKNTEAFF. As DNA, the CDR3 is TGTGCCACCAGCAGAGGCGGTAAGAACACTGAAGCTTTCTTT.